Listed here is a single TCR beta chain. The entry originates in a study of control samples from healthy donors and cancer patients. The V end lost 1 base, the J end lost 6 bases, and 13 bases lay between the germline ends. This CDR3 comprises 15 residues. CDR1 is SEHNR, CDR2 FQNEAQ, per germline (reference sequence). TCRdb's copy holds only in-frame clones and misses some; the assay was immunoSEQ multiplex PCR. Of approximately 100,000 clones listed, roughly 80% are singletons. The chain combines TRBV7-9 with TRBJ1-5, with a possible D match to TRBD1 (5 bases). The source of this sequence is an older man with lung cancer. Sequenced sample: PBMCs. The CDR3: CASSLGGQGAQPQHF. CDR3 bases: TGTGCCAGCAGCTTAGGGGGTCAGGGCGCTCAGCCCCAGCATTTT.